What follows is one T cell receptor (beta chain) and its context. Antigen: not known. The germline CDR1 and CDR2 sequences are LNHNV and YYDKDF (reference sequence). This CDR3 is 16 amino acids long. The V and J ends lost 0 bases and 2 bases respectively, with 12 bases between them. The sample originates from a study of breast tumors, draining lymph nodes, adjacent tissues. Study results and limitations: Compared with basal-like, luminal-like tumors shared significantly more repertoire with nontumor tissue. Tumor TCR diversity was below lymph nodes but above nontumor tissue. The data were judged consistent with most tumor T cells coming from lymph node and expanding in tumor.

The lymph nodes were axillary draining lymph nodes from breast cancer patients. TCRdb reanalysed the multiplex PCR reads using MiXCR and keeps one entry per CDR3 protein. Here the sample spans fewer than 200,000 distinct CDR3 sequences, 30% to 35% being singletons. This TCR was recovered from a female donor with breast cancer. Some clones in this sample may be carry-over from other donors' samples. The V gene is TRBV15, the J gene TRBJ2-3; D possibly uses TRBD1 or TRBD2 (6 bases each). Sequences were obtained from axillary lymph node tissue. The DNA for the CDR3 is TGTGCCACCAGCAGAGATCGGGGGCAGTACACAGATACGCAGTATTTT. Its translation is CATSRDRGQYTDTQYF.